Listed below are T cell receptor beta chains from one sample, sequenced in a study of identical twins. TCRdb used MiXCR to reprocess the 5' RACE reads, holding one entry per CDR3 protein. This table has a few hundred thousand distinct CDR3 sequences, about 8.5% appearing once. This same sample was also part of a study on yellow fever vaccine responses in identical twins.

The sample taken for sequencing was CD8+ T cells sorted from blood. These receptors were taken from a woman between 18 and 29 years old in good health. The CDR3 runs from the conserved cysteine through the conserved F or W.

cdr3_aa	v_call	j_call
CATSRADYNEQFF	TRBV15	TRBJ2-1
CSVWAKVTDEQYF	TRBV29-1	TRBJ2-7
CASSQGPDSNEKLFF	TRBV4-1	TRBJ1-4
CSARSYGVDTDTQYF	TRBV20-1	TRBJ2-3
CASSFRLGDTEAFF	TRBV28	TRBJ1-1
CASEGTGEAQYF	TRBV2	TRBJ2-5
CASSPPGTVNYGYTF	TRBV13	TRBJ1-2
CASSPPATGGDTEAFF	TRBV5-1	TRBJ1-1
CASSWTSGNNEQFF	TRBV27	TRBJ2-1
CASSAGLAGGEQYF	TRBV12-3/TRBV12-4	TRBJ2-7
CASSLDKGNEQFF	TRBV7-6	TRBJ2-1
CASSPRGVETQYF	TRBV11-2	TRBJ2-5
CASSRRAPTGISNEQFF	TRBV12-3/TRBV12-4	TRBJ2-1
CASRDEGGLMYEQYF	TRBV7-2	TRBJ2-7
CASIRGPGDGYTF	TRBV2	TRBJ1-2
CASSPRIGQGAYEQYF	TRBV7-6	TRBJ2-7
CSASRQGAPYEQYF	TRBV20-1	TRBJ2-7
CASSLWGPDTQYF	TRBV27	TRBJ2-3
CASSYSIPWQGLMNTEAFF	TRBV6-5	TRBJ1-1
CASSPLVGGRTGELFF	TRBV7-3	TRBJ2-2
CASSGGGANVLTF	TRBV27	TRBJ2-6
CASSPGQSYGYTF	TRBV14	TRBJ1-2
CATSRLTGFVAGELFF	TRBV15	TRBJ2-2
CAISELAASNEQFF	TRBV10-3	TRBJ2-1
CASSQAVSSRDRDNSGANVLTF	TRBV4-1	TRBJ2-6
CASSEFGTHAGETQYF	TRBV25-1	TRBJ2-5
CASSQARLAGYNEQFF	TRBV4-3	TRBJ2-1
CSAKDGSSYEQYF	TRBV20-1	TRBJ2-7
CASSDRWDYEQYF	TRBV2	TRBJ2-7